This entry lists 7 T cell receptor beta chains sequenced from one sample in a study of blood T cells in healthy people across ages. Next came a second PCR, run for about 7 to 11 cycles, which used a sample-barcoded 5' primer along with a J-beta primer mix. Each CDR3 protein is one row after TCRdb ran MiXCR on the 5' RACE reads. The sample has approximately 810,000 distinct CDR3 sequences, around 36% seen once. The sequenced sample was blood. The receptors were sampled from a man aged 18-30 years in good health.

On this clonotype itself: The DNA is omitted, as the CDR3 cannot be located on it reliably, and the CDR3 follows TCRdb's listing. CDR3 protein: CASSLVGNGSPFF. V and J are TRBV27 and TRBJ2-1. Germline V lookup: CDR1 MNHEY, CDR2 SMNVEV (reference sequence). The CDR3 has 13 amino acids, counting both end residues.

This clonotype was seen a single time. The CDR3 nucleotides read TGCAGCGTTGAATCCCAAAAGGGGCACTATGGCTACACCTTC. This gives the protein CSVESQKGHYGYTF. This rearrangement joins TRBV29-1 to TRBJ1-2; possibly TRBD1 for D (5 bases). The V gene lost 2 bases and the J gene lost 3 bases, with 13 bases spanning the gap. CDR1 SQVTM and CDR2 ANQGSEA come from the germline V gene. The CDR3 has 14 amino acids.

V gene TRBV6-2 or TRBV6-3 combines with J gene TRBJ1-1; 11 nucleotides match TRBD1. The CDR3 is 15 amino acids. V lost 2 bases and J lost 7; bases outside the gene matches: 6. Germline CDR1 is MNHEY and CDR2 is SVGEGT. In DNA form, the CDR3 reads TGTGCCAGCAGTTACCCCCGGACAGGGGGCGATGAAGCTTTCTTT. It is translated as CASSYPRTGGDEAFF.

The chain couples TRBV20-1 to TRBJ2-1; 7 positions match TRBD1. The CDR3 totals 17 residues. Germline-derived CDR1 and CDR2 are DFQATT and SNEGSKA (reference sequence). Losses at the gene ends were 5 bases for V and 5 bases for J; bases not matched to a gene: 18. CDR3 region: CSAGVLGRGQKNNEQFF. CDR3 in DNA: TGCAGTGCTGGAGTATTAGGTAGGGGACAGAAAAACAATGAGCAGTTCTTC.

This clonotype has more than one count but fewer than ten. This chain uses TRBV7-2 with TRBJ2-1; D gene uncertain. This CDR3 has 11 residues. Trimming pared 2 bases from V and 12 bases from J, leaving 8 bases between. CDR1 and CDR2 from the germline V gene are SGHTA and FQGNSA. The CDR3 is CASSLLHGQFF. The CDR3 bases are TGTGCCAGCAGCTTACTTCATGGGCAGTTCTTC.

In this sample, this clonotype turned up a few times. This chain joins TRBV18 and TRBJ1-1; D gene unclear. The CDR3 is 15 amino acids. Germline V lookup: CDR1 KGHSH, CDR2 LQKENI. V dropped 3 bases and J dropped 4 bases, with 15 bases sitting between them. Here the CDR3 reads CASSPLKDGATEAFF. As DNA, the CDR3 is TGTGCCAGCTCACCGCTTAAGGACGGAGCCACTGAAGCTTTCTTT.

The chain joins TRBV20-1 to TRBJ2-3; TRBD1 is a possible D gene (6 bases). V lost 0 bases and J lost 6, with 7 bases in between. The CDR3 contains 12 residues. Germline loops: CDR1 DFQATT, CDR2 SNEGSKA (reference sequence). In DNA, the CDR3 is TGCAGTGCTAGAGATAGGGGGGATACGCAGTATTTT. This codes for CSARDRGDTQYF.